This T cell receptor (beta chain) stems from a study of blood T cell repertoires in COVID-19. Across the study: COVID-19 samples from acute and convalescent phases originated in the United States, Italy and Spain. PBMCs, B-cell-depleted T cells, or T cells provided the cDNA or gDNA that made up the material.

This clone has just one count. The CDR3 is made up of 11 amino acids. Trimming at V came to 6 bases and at J to 13 bases, leaving 4 bases not matched to a gene. The germline V gene encodes CDR1 SNHLY and CDR2 FYNNEI. The authors' processing: Scientists estimated how many nucleated cells there were by amplifying reference gene primers. Profiling relied on immunoSEQ multiplex PCR, and the TCRdb table lists in-frame clones only, not all of them. The V and J calls and the clone size are those of that table, but D and trimming were determined from the DNA. The top ten hold 2% to 2.5% of the sample, which has around 120,000 clones, almost 70% seen once.

The sample taken for sequencing was peripheral blood. The TCR was taken from a woman in her 70s with acute or convalescent COVID-19. V usage is TRBV2 and J usage is TRBJ2-1, with 9 positions matching TRBD2. The DNA for the CDR3 is TGTGCCAGCAGGATAGCGGGAGAACAGTTCTTC. Translation: CASRIAGEQFF.